A single sample gave rise to the 19 T cell receptor beta chains below, sequenced in a study of T cell repertoires in cytomegalovirus infection. Their antigen targets remain unknown. TCRdb itself ran the reads through MiXCR, one entry per CDR3 protein. The sample includes 450,000 to 650,000 distinct CDR3 sequences, 35% to 50% of them seen just once. This specimen consisted of cultured PBMCs, obtained from culture after CMV antigen stimulation. Source of these receptors: a human donor in good health (CMV status not recorded). Some clones in this sample may be carry-over from other donors' samples.

The rearrangement links TRBV7-9 to TRBJ2-3; unclear D gene. CDR3 length equals 16 residues. Trimming pared 2 bases from V and 3 bases from J, leaving 15 bases between. From germline, CDR1 is SEHNR and CDR2 FQNEAQ (reference sequence). As DNA, the CDR3 is TGTGCCAGCAGCTTAACTGGGGTCGGCGGAACAGATACGCAGTATTTT. It translates to CASSLTGVGGTDTQYF.

The gene calls are TRBV19 and TRBJ2-7, with 9 positions matching TRBD1. The CDR3 runs to 15 residues. The junction had 8 bases not matched to a gene; V was cut back by 6 bases and J by 2 bases. Germline values: CDR1 LNHDA, CDR2 SQIVND (reference sequence). CDR3 in DNA: TGTGCCAGTAGCACCACGGGACAGGGTCCCTACGAGCAGTACTTC. Translating it yields CASSTTGQGPYEQYF.

This chain connects TRBV11-2 to TRBJ2-6; perhaps TRBD2 as D (6 bases). This CDR3 is 17 amino acids long. Germline CDR1 and CDR2: SGHAT and FQNNGV. Trimming took 5 bases from V and 1 from J, leaving 15 bases between them. The CDR3 DNA sequence: TGTGCCAGCAGCGCGGGATGGGTTGATTCTGGGGCCAACGTCCTGACTTTC. Amino acid sequence: CASSAGWVDSGANVLTF.

The rearrangement joins TRBV7-2 to TRBJ2-3; perhaps TRBD2 as D (7 bases). Trimming took 2 bases from V and 2 from J, leaving 17 bases between them. Germline V CDR1 and CDR2: SGHTA, FQGNSA. CDR3 size: 17 residues. This CDR3 is CASSLRGGAGNTDTQYF. CDR3 in DNA: TGTGCCAGCAGCTTACGCGGGGGCGCGGGTAACACAGATACGCAGTATTTT.

The CDR3 DNA follows: TGTGCCAGCAGTTTTAGTGGAGTCGGTGAGGATACGCAGTATTTT. Translated: CASSFSGVGEDTQYF. This chain joins TRBV12-3 or TRBV12-4 and TRBJ2-3, with D unclear. CDR3 size: 15 residues. The V and J ends lost 3 bases and 6 bases respectively, with 16 bases between them.

This CDR3 is CASRTSGQGASQPQHF. The CDR3 coding sequence is TGTGCCAGCAGAACCTCGGGACAGGGGGCGAGTCAGCCCCAGCATTTT. The chain employs TRBV6-1 and TRBJ1-5; 12 positions agree with TRBD1. Per germline, CDR1 MNHNS and CDR2 SASEGT. This CDR3 contains 16 residues. V was pared by 6 bases and J by 6 bases, with 9 bases of the junction left unmatched.

The rearrangement links TRBV20-1 to TRBJ1-6; a weak D match, TRBD1 (5 bases). Germline-derived CDR1 and CDR2 are DFQATT and SNEGSKA (reference sequence). The CDR3 contains 15 residues. The V and J ends lost 6 bases and 2 bases respectively, with 14 bases between them. CDR3 loop: CSAPRGSAYNSPLHF. As DNA, the CDR3 is TGCAGTGCCCCGCGGGGCAGCGCCTATAATTCACCCCTCCACTTT.

The J gene is TRBJ2-3, the V gene TRBV9, with 7 bases that match TRBD2. The CDR3 sequence is 15 residues long. After removal of 4 bases from V and 4 bases from J, the junction contained 9 bases not matched to a gene. The V gene's germline CDR1 is SGDLS and CDR2 YYNGEE. CDR3 in DNA: TGTGCCAGCAGCCTAACAGCGGGAACCGCAGATACGCAGTATTTT. As protein: CASSLTAGTADTQYF.

In its sample, this clonotype was seen a few times. The V call is TRBV12-3 or TRBV12-4, the J call TRBJ2-5; maybe TRBD2 (6 bases). There are 17 residues in the CDR3. Trimming cost V 6 bases and J 0 bases, with 20 bases left between them. The CDR3 DNA sequence: TGTGCCAGCAGCCGAGTTTGGGCGGGGATCGACCAAGAGACCCAGTACTTC. This encodes CASSRVWAGIDQETQYF.

This sequence joins TRBV4-2 and TRBJ2-7, with no clear D. This CDR3 is 13 amino acids long. CDR1 is LGHNA and CDR2 is YNFKEQ in the germline V gene. The ends were cut back, 4 bases at V and 5 bases at J, with 12 bases in the middle. The CDR3 DNA sequence: TGTGCCAGCAGCCGGGGTAGAACTGACGAGCAGTACTTC. It encodes CASSRGRTDEQYF.

The V gene is TRBV19, the J gene TRBJ2-7; either TRBD1 or TRBD2 may fit D (5 bases each). V lost 4 bases and J lost 4, with 23 bases in between. Germline V gene data show CDR1 as LNHDA and CDR2 as SQIVND (reference sequence). There are 17 residues in the CDR3. The CDR3 DNA reads as TGTGCCAGTAGTAGCCGGGAAAGCAGCCTTAGGGGATACGAGCAGTACTTC. Amino acid sequence: CASSSRESSLRGYEQYF. Variable domain in full (rest from reference TRBV19 and TRBJ2-7): DGGITQSPKYLFRKEGQNVTLSCEQNLNHDAMYWYRQDPGQGLRLIYYSQIVNDFQKGDIAEGYSVSREKKESFPLTVTSAQKNPTAFYLCASSSRESSLRGYEQYFGPGTRLTVT.

The chain joins TRBV12-3 or TRBV12-4 to TRBJ2-1, with D possibly being TRBD2 (5 bases). The CDR3 loop spans 16 amino acids. Trimming shortened V by 7 bases and J by 9 bases, and 25 bases separated the two germline ends. The CDR3 nucleotides read TGTGCCAGCATGGAATTATCATGGGCGCGGGCGGGTGAGCAGTTCTTC. This encodes CASMELSWARAGEQFF.

This clonotype appeared a few times. The V gene is TRBV12-3 or TRBV12-4, the J gene TRBJ1-3, with D possibly matching TRBD1 (5 bases). Trimming left V 10 bases short and J 0 bases short, with 13 bases between. The CDR3 is 14 residues long. This CDR3 is CATHRTNSGNTIYF. The DNA of the CDR3 is TGTGCCACCCACAGGACCAACTCTGGAAACACCATATATTTT.

This clonotype occurred a few times. CDR3 residues: CASSFGLAGNEQYF. In DNA form, the CDR3 reads TGTGCCAGCAGTTTCGGACTAGCGGGCAACGAGCAGTACTTC. The gene calls are TRBV6-5 and TRBJ2-7; 11 bases agree with TRBD2. Germline CDR1 reads MNHEY; CDR2 reads SVGAGI. Trimming cost V 4 bases and J 5 bases; bases outside gene matches: 4. The CDR3 extends over 14 amino acids.

V is TRBV7-2 and J is TRBJ2-5, with a possible D match to TRBD2 (5 bases). V was trimmed by 5 bases and J by 2 bases, leaving 12 bases between them. Looked up from germline, CDR1 is SGHTA and CDR2 is FQGNSA. CDR3 length equals 14 residues. CDR3 residues: CASSPRLFQETQYF. In nucleotides, the CDR3 is TGTGCCAGCAGCCCTAGACTATTTCAAGAGACCCAGTACTTC.

V gene TRBV5-1 combines with J gene TRBJ1-1, with D unresolved. The germline V gene encodes CDR1 SGHRS and CDR2 YFSETQ. V lost 0 bases and J lost 0, with 9 bases in between. The CDR3 has 15 amino acids. The DNA of the CDR3 is TGCGCCAGCAGCTTGGCCGGGCAGCTGAACACTGAAGCTTTCTTT. Translating it yields CASSLAGQLNTEAFF.

This clonotype was detected a few times. The chain employs TRBV11-2 and TRBJ2-2; 7 bases are a match to TRBD2. With 5 bases clipped from V and 3 bases from J, the junction kept 9 bases outside the gene matches. There are 16 residues in the CDR3. Per germline, CDR1 SGHAT and CDR2 FQNNGV. The CDR3 coding sequence is TGTGCCAGCAGCCTCCTCGTCCGGGGGGACACCGGGGAGCTGTTTTTT. Amino acids: CASSLLVRGDTGELFF.

The chain carries TRBV11-1 and TRBJ1-1; no clear D. The length of the CDR3 is 14 residues. Germline V gives CDR1 SGHAT, CDR2 FQDESV (reference sequence). Trimming pared 5 bases from V and 0 bases from J, leaving 10 bases between. The CDR3 region has the DNA TGTGCCAGCAGCCGGACGGAGTTGAACACTGAAGCTTTCTTT. This gives the protein CASSRTELNTEAFF.

This rearrangement joins TRBV6-2 or TRBV6-3 to TRBJ2-7, with D possibly matching TRBD2 (6 bases). Trimming took off 6 bases at V and 5 bases at J, with 20 bases between the two ends. The V gene's germline CDR1 is MNHEY and CDR2 SVGEGT. The CDR3 covers 15 residues. In DNA, the CDR3 is TGTGCCAGCAGCTCTCCGCTGAGCGGGTGGGACGAGCAGTACTTC. It specifies CASSSPLSGWDEQYF.